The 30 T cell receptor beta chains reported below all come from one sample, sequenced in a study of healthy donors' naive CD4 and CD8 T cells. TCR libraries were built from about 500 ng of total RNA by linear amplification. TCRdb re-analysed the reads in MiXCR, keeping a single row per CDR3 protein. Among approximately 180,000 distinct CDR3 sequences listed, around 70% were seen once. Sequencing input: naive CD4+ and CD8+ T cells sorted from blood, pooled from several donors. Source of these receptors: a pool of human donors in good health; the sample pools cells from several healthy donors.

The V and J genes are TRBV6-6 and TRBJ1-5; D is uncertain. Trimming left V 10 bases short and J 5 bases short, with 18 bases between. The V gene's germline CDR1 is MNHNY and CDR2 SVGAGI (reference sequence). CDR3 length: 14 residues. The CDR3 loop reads CATYDGVWYQPQHF. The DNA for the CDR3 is TGTGCCACCTACGACGGGGTTTGGTATCAGCCCCAGCATTTT.

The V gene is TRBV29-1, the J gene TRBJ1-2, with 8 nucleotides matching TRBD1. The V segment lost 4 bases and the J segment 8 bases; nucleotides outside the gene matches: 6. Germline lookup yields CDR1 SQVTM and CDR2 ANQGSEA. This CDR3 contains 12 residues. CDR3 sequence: CSVGDRGWGYTF. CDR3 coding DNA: TGCAGCGTTGGAGACAGGGGATGGGGCTACACCTTC.

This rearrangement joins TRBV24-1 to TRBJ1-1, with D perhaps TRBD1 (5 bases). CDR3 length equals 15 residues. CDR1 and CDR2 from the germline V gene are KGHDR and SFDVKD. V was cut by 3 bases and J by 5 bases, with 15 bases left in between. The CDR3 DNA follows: TGTGCCACCAGTGATCCTAGGACAACTGGGACTGAAGCTTTCTTT. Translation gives CATSDPRTTGTEAFF.

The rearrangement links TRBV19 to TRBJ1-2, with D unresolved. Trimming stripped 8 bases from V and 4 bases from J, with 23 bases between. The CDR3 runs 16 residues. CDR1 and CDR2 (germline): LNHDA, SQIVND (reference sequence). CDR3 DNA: TGTGCCAGTGACGGACCGAACAACACCCAGTTCTATGGCTACACCTTC. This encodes CASDGPNNTQFYGYTF.

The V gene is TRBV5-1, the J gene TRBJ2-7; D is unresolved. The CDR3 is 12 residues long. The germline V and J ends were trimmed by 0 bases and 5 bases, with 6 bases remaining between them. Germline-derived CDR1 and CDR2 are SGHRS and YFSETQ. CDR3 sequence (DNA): TGCGCCAGCAGCTTGGCCTTGAACGAGCAGTACTTC. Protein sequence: CASSLALNEQYF.

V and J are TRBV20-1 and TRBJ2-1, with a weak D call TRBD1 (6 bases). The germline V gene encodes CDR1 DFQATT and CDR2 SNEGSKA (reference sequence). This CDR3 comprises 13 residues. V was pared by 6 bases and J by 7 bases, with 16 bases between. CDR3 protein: CSAKGVRGNEQFF. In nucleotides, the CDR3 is TGCAGTGCCAAGGGGGTCCGCGGAAATGAGCAGTTCTTC.

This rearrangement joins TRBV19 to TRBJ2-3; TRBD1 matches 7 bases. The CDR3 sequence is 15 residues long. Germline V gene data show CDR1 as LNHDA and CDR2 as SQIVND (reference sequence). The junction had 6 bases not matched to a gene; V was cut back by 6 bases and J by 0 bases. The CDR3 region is CASRNYRGSTDTQYF. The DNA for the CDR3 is TGTGCCAGTAGGAATTACAGGGGAAGCACAGATACGCAGTATTTT. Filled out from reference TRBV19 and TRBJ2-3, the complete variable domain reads DGGITQSPKYLFRKEGQNVTLSCEQNLNHDAMYWYRQDPGQGLRLIYYSQIVNDFQKGDIAEGYSVSREKKESFPLTVTSAQKNPTAFYLCASRNYRGSTDTQYFGPGTRLTVL.

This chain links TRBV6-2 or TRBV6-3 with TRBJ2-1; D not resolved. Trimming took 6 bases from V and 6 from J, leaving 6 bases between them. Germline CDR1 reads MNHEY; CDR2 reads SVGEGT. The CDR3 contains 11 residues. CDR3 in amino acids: CASSPFNEQFF. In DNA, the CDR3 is TGTGCCAGCAGCCCCTTCAATGAGCAGTTCTTC.

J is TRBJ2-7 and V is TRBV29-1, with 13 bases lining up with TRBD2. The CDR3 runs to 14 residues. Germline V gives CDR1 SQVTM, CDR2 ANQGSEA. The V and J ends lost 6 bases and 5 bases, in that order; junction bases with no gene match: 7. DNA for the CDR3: TGCAGCGTCACACTAGCGGGAGGGATCCACGAGCAGTACTTC. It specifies CSVTLAGGIHEQYF.

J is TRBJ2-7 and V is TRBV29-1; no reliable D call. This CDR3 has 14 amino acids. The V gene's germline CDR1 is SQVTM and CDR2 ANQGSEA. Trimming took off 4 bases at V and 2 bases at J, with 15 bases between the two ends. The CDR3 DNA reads TGCAGCGTTGTTCTGGACCGTCGCCCCTACGAGCAGTACTTC. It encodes CSVVLDRRPYEQYF.

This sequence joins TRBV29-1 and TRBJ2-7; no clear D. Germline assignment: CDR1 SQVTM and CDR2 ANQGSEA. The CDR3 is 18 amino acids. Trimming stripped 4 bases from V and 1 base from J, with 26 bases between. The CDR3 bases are TGCAGCGTTGTAAAAAGGACCTTTCTAAGAGAAACGTCCTACGAGCAGTACGTC. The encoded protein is CSVVKRTFLRETSYEQYV.

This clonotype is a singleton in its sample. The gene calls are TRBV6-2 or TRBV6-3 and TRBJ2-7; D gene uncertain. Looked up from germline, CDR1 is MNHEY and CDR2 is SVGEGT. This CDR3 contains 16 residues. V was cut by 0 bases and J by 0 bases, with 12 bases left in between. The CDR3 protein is CASSYSREESSYEQYF. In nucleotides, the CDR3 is TGTGCCAGCAGTTACTCCAGAGAGGAGAGCTCCTACGAGCAGTACTTC.

The CDR3 loop is CASGQDGYEAFF. CDR3 coding DNA: TGTGCTAGTGGCCAGGACGGCTATGAAGCTTTCTTT. This sequence joins TRBV12-5 and TRBJ1-1, with no clear D. Germline CDR1 LGHNT, CDR2 FRNRAP. The V end was cut by 6 bases, the J end by 7 bases, with 12 bases between. This CDR3 is built from 12 residues.

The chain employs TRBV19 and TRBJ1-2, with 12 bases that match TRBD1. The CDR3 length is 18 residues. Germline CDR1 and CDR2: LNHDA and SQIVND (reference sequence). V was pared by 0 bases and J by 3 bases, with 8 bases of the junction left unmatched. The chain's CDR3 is CASSIDLRGTGGHYGYTF. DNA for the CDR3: TGTGCCAGTAGTATAGATCTTCGAGGGACAGGGGGCCACTATGGCTACACCTTC.

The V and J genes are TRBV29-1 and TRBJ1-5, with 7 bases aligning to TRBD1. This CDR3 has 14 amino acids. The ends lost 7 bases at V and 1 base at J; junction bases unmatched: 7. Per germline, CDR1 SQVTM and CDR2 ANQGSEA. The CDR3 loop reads CSAGGGGSNQPQHF. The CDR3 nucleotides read TGCAGCGCCGGAGGGGGCGGAAGCAATCAGCCCCAGCATTTT.

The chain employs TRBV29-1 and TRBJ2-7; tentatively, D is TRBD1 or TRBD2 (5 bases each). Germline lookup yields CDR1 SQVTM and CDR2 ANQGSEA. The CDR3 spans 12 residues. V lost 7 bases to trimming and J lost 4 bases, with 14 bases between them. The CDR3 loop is CSGWDGDYEQYF. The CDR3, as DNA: TGCAGCGGATGGGACGGCGATTACGAGCAGTACTTC.

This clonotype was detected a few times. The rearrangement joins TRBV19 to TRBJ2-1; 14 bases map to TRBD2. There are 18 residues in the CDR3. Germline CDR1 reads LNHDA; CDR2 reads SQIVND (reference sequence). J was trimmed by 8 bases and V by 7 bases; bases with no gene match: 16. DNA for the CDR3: TGTGCCAGTACCGATCGGCGGCCGACTAGCGGGAGGGGCCATGAGCAGTTCTTC. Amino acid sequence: CASTDRRPTSGRGHEQFF. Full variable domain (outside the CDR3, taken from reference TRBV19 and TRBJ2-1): DGGITQSPKYLFRKEGQNVTLSCEQNLNHDAMYWYRQDPGQGLRLIYYSQIVNDFQKGDIAEGYSVSREKKESFPLTVTSAQKNPTAFYLCASTDRRPTSGRGHEQFFGPGTRLTVL.

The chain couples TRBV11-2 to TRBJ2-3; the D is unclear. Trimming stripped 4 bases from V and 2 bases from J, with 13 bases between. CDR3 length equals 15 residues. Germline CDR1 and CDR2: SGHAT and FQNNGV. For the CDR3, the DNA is TGTGCCAGCAGCTCCCTACACGAAAACACAGATACGCAGTATTTT. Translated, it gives CASSSLHENTDTQYF. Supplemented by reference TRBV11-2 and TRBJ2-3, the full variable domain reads EAGVAQSPRYKIIEKRQSVAFWCNPISGHATLYWYQQILGQGPKLLIQFQNNGVVDDSQLPKDRFSAERLKGVDSTLKIQPAKLEDSAVYLCASSSLHENTDTQYFGPGTRLTVL.

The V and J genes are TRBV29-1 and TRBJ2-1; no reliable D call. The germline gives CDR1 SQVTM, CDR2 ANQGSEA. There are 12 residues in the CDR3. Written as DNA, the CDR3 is TGCAGTGGGGTTTGGATGGGCAATGAGCAGTTCTTC. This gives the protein CSGVWMGNEQFF.

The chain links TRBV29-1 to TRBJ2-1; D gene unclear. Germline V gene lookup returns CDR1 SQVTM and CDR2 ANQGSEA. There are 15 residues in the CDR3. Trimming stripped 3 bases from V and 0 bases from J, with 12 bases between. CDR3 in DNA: TGCAGCGTTGAGCTTGGTGAGAGCTCCTACAATGAGCAGTTCTTC. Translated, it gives CSVELGESSYNEQFF.

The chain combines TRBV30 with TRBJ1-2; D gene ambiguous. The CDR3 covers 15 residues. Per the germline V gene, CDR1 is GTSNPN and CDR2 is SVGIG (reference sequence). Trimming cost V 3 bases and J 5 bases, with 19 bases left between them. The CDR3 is CAWSPQRVGRYGYTF. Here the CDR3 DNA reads TGTGCCTGGAGCCCCCAAAGAGTCGGTCGATATGGCTACACCTTC.

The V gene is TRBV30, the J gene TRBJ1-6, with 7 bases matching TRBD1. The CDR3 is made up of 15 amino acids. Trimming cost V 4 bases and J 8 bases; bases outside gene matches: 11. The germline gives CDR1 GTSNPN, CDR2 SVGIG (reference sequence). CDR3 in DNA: TGTGCCTGGAACGCTTTGGGACAGAGAGATTCACCCCTCCACTTT. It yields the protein CAWNALGQRDSPLHF.

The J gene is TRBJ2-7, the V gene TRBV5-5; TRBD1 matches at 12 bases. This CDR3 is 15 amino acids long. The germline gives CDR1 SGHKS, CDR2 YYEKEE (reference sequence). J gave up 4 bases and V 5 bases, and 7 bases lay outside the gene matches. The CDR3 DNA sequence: TGTGCCAGCAGGTCCGGGACAGGGGGCGGGTACGAGCAGTACTTC. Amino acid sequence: CASRSGTGGGYEQYF. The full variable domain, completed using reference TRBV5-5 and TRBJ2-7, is DAGVTQSPTHLIKTRGQQVTLRCSPISGHKSVSWYQQVLGQGPQFIFQYYEKEERGRGNFPDRFSARQFPNYSSELNVNALLLGDSALYLCASRSGTGGGYEQYFGPGTRLTVT.

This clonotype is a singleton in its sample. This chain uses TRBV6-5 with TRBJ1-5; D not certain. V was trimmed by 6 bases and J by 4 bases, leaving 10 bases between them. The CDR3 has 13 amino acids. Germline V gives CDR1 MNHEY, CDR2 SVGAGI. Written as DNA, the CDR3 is TGTGCCAGCAGCCCTCGGGGAAATCAGCCCCAGCATTTT. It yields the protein CASSPRGNQPQHF.

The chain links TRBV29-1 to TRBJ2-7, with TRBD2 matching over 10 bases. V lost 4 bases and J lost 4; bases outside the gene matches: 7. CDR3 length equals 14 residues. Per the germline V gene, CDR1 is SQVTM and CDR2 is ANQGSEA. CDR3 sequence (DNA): TGCAGCGTTGTTGTAGCGGGAGGCTCGTACGAGCAGTACTTC. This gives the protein CSVVVAGGSYEQYF.

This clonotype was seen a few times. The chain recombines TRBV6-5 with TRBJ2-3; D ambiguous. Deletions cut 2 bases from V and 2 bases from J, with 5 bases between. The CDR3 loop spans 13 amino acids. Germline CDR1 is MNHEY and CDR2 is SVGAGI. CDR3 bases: TGTGCCAGCAGTTACAGGATCACAGATACGCAGTATTTT. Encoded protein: CASSYRITDTQYF.

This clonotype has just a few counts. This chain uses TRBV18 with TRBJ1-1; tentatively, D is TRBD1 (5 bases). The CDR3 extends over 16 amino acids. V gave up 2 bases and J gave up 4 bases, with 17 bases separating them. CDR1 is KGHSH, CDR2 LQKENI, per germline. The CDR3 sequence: CASSPWVQGVSTEAFF. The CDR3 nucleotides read TGTGCCAGCTCACCATGGGTGCAAGGGGTTTCCACTGAAGCTTTCTTT.

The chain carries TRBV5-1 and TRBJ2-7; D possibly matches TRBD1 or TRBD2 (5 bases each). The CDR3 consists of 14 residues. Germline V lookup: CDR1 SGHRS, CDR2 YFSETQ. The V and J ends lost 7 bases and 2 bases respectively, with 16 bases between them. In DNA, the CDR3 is TGCGCCAGCGGCCATGGGACGTTTACCTACGAGCAGTACTTC. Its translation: CASGHGTFTYEQYF.

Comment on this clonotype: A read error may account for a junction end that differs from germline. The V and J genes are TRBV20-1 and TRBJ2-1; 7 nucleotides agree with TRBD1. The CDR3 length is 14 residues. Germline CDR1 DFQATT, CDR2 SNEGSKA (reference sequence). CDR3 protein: CSASGGQSYNERFF. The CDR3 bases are TGCAGTGCAAGTGGGGGACAGAGCTACAATGAGCGGTTCTTC.

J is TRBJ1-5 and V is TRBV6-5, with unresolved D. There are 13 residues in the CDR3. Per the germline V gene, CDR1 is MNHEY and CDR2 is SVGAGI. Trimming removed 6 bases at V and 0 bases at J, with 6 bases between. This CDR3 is CASSPYSNQPQHF. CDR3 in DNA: TGTGCCAGCAGCCCTTATAGCAATCAGCCCCAGCATTTT.